The entry below describes one T cell receptor (beta chain). Its antigen remains unknown. These data originate in a study of T cells in localized non-small cell lung cancer. Study-level points and caveats: Peak T cell clonality was found in uninvolved adjacent lung, exceeding tumor. There were a median around 59 of the top 100 tumor clones appearing in adjacent lung.

TCRdb's table, derived via immunoSEQ multiplex PCR, lists solely in-frame clones and lacks some. This table has tens of thousands of clones, approximately 92% appearing once. The germline V and J ends were trimmed by 6 bases and 4 bases, with 12 bases remaining between them. This CDR3 has 13 residues. Germline values: CDR1 MNHNY, CDR2 SVGAGI (reference sequence). J is TRBJ1-2 and V is TRBV6-6, with a possible D match to TRBD1 (5 bases). The source of this sequence is a female donor of 60 years or more with stage I lung adenocarcinoma. The source was peripheral blood, collected before any cancer treatment. This CDR3 is CASSAGRTYGYTF. CDR3 sequence (DNA): TGTGCCAGCAGCGCGGGACGGACCTATGGCTACACCTTC.